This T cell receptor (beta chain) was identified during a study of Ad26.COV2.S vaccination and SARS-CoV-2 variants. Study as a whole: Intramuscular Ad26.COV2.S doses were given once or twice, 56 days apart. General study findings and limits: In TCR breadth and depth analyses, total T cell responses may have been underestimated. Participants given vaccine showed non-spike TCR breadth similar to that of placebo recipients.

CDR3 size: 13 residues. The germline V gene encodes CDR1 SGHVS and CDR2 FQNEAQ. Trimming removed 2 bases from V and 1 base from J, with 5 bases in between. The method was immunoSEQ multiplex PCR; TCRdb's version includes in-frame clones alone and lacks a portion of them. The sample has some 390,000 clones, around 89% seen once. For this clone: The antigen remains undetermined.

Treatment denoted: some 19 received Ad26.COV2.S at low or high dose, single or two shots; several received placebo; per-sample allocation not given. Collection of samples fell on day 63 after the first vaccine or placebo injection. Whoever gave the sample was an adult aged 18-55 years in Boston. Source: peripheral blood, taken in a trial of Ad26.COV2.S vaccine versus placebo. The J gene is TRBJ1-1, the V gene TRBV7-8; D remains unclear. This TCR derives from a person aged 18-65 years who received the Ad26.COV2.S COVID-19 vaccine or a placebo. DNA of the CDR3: TGTGCCAGCAGCTTACTACAGAACACTGAAGCTTTCTTT. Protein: CASSLLQNTEAFF.